This TCR beta chain came from a study of blood T cell repertoires in COVID-19. The CDR3 sequence is 13 residues long. CDR1 and CDR2 (germline): MDHEN, SYDVKM. V lost 5 bases to trimming and J lost 5 bases, with 10 bases between them. TCRdb keeps only in-frame clones here, not all; method: immunoSEQ multiplex PCR. This table holds 70,000 or so clones, around 80% found once. J is TRBJ1-3 and V is TRBV28; D possibly corresponds to TRBD1 (6 bases). This TCR derives from a man aged 45 to 65 with COVID-19, enrolled during active disease. Source material: peripheral blood. The chain's CDR3 is CASSPQGRNTIYF. Here the CDR3 DNA reads TGTGCCAGCAGTCCTCAGGGGCGAAACACCATATATTTT.